This T cell receptor (beta chain) was found in a study of Ad26.COV2.S vaccination and SARS-CoV-2 variants. In the study overall: Dosing was one shot or two shots 56 days apart.

Study observations and caveats: Greater spike-specific TCR breadth was seen in vaccine recipients than in placebo recipients.

Some clones are missing from TCRdb's copy, which holds only in-frame ones; the method was immunoSEQ multiplex PCR. There are 430,000 or so clones in the sample; approximately 90% occur only once, and 10% to 15% lies in the top ten. Specified treatment: 19 received Ad26.COV2.S at low or high dose, single or two shots; five or six received placebo; per-sample allocation not given. At day 63 after the first vaccine or placebo injection, samples were drawn. It was an adult aged 18-55 years in Boston who was the donor. A remark on this clone: The target antigen is unknown.

This clonotype was sampled from a person between 18 and 65 years old who received the Ad26.COV2.S COVID-19 vaccine or a placebo. The sequences come from peripheral blood, collected in a trial of Ad26.COV2.S vaccine versus placebo.

CDR3 amino acids: CASSHYSIGANVLTF. The CDR3 DNA follows: TGCGCCAGCAGCCACTATTCAATTGGGGCCAACGTCCTGACTTTC. The V call is TRBV4-3, the J call TRBJ2-6; D is unclear. CDR3 length: 15 amino acids. Germline V CDR1 and CDR2: LGHNA, YSLEER. V lost 3 bases to trimming and J lost 3 bases, with 9 bases between them.